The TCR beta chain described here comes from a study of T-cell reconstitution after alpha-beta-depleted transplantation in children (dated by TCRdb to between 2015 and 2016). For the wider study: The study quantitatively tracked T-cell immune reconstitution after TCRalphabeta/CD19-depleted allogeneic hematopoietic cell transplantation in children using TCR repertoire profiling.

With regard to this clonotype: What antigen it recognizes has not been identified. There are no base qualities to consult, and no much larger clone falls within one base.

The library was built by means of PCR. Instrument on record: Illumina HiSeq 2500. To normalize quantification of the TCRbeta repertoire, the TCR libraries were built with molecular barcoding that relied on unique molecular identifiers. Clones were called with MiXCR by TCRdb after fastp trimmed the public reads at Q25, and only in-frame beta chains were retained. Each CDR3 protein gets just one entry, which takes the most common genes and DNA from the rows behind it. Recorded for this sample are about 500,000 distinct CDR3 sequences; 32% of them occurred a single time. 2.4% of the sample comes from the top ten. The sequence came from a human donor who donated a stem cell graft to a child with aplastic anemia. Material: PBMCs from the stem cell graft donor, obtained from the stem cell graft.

CDR3 reads: CSAGGRENTGELFF. The nucleotide sequence is TGCAGCGCGGGAGGTCGAGAGAACACCGGGGAGCTGTTTTTT. The chain joins TRBV29-1 to TRBJ2-2; TRBD2 fits 7 bases in the junction. For CDR1 and CDR2, the germline V gene lists SQVTM and ANQGSEA. Trimming accounts for 7 bases at V and 1 base at J, while the number of junction bases matched to no gene is 6. Including the terminal cysteine and phenylalanine, the CDR3 comprises 14 residues. This entry keeps only the CDR3 DNA: 42 bases, framed from base 1.